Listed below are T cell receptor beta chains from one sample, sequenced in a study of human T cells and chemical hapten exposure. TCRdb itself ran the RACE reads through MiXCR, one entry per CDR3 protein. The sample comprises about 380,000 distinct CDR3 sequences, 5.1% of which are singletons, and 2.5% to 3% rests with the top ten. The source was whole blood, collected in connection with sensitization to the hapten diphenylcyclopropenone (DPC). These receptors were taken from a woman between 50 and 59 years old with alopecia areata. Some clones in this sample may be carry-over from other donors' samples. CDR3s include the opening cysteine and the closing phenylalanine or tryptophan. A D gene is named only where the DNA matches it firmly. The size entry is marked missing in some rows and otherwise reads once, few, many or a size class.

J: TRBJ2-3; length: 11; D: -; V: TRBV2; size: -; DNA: TGTGCCAGCAGTGTCCTCGATACGCAGTATTTT; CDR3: CASSVLDTQYF
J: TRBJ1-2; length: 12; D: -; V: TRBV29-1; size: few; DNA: TGCAGCGTTGAGTTTGATGCTTCTGGCTACACCTTC; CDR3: CSVEFDASGYTF
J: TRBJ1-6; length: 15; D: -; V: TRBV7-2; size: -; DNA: TGTGCCAGCAGGGAGGCCCCGACAGGTTATTCACCCCTCCACTTT; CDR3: CASREAPTGYSPLHF
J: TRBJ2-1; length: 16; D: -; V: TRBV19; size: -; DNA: TGTGCCAGTAGTATTTGGTGGCCGATCTCCTACAATGAGCAGTTCTTC; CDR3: CASSIWWPISYNEQFF
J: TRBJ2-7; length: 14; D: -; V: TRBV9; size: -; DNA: TGTGCCAGCAGCGTAGGAGGCGGGATCCCCGAGCAGTACTTC; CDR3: CASSVGGGIPEQYF
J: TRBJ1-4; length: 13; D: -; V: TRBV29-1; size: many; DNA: TGCAGCGCCAGGAGGGACACTAATGAAAAACTGTTTTTT; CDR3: CSARRDTNEKLFF
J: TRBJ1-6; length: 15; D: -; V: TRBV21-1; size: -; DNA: TGTGCCAGCAGCAAAAAGGGACACGATAATTCACCCCTCCACTTT; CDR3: CASSKKGHDNSPLHF
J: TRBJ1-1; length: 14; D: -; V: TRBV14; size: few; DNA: TGTGCCAGCAGCCGGGGACGGCTGAACACTGAAGCTTTCTTT; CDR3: CASSRGRLNTEAFF
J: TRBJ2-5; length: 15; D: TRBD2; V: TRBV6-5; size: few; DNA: TGTGCCAGCAGTTACCTAGCGGGATGGGGAGAGACCCAGTACTTC; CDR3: CASSYLAGWGETQYF
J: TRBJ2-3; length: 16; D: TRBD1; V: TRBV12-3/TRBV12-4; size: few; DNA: TGTGCCAGCAACCCCATTGGACAGGCTAGCACAGATACGCAGTATTTT; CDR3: CASNPIGQASTDTQYF
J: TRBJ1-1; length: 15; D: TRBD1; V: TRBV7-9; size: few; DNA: TGTGCCAGCAGCACACCGGGACAGTCATACACTGAAGCTTTCTTT; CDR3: CASSTPGQSYTEAFF
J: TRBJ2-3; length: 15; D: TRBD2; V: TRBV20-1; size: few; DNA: TGCAGTGCTAGAGGCCCGGGGGCGGGAGGGGATACGCAGTATTTT; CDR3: CSARGPGAGGDTQYF
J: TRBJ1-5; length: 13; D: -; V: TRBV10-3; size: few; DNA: TGTGCCATCAGTGAACGTAGCAATCAGCCCCAGCATTTT; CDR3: CAISERSNQPQHF
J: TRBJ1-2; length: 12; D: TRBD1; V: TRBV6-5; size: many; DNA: TGTGCCAGCAGTATGGGACAGTTCGGCTACACCTTC; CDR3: CASSMGQFGYTF